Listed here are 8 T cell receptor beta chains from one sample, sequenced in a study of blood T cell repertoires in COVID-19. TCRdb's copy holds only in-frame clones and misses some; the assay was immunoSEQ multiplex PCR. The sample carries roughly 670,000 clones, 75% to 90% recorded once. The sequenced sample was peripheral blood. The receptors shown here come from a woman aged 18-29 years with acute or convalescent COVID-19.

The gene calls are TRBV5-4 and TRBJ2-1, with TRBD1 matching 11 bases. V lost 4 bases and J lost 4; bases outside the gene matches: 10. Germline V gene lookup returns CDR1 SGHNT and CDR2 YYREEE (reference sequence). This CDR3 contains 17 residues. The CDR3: CASSPRTGGYWYNEQFF. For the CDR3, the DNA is TGTGCCAGCAGCCCAAGGACAGGGGGCTATTGGTACAATGAGCAGTTCTTC. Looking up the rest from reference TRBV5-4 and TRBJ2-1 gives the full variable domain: ETGVTQSPTHLIKTRGQQVTLRCSSQSGHNTVSWYQQALGQGPQFIFQYYREEENGRGNFPPRFSGLQFPNYSSELNVNALELDDSALYLCASSPRTGGYWYNEQFFGPGTRLTVL.

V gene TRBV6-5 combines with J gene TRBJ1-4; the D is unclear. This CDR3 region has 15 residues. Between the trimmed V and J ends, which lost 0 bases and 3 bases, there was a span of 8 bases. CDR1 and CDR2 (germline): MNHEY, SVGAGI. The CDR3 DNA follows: TGTGCCAGCAGTTACTCAATTCAGGCTAATGAAAAACTGTTTTTT. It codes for CASSYSIQANEKLFF.

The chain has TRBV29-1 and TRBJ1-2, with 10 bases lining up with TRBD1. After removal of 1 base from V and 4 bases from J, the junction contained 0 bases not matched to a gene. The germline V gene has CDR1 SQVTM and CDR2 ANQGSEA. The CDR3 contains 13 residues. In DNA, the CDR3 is TGCAGCGTTGAAGGACAGGGGGCCTATGGCTACACCTTC. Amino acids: CSVEGQGAYGYTF.

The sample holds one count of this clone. CDR3 sequence: CSAGEGGGYTF. CDR3 DNA: TGCAGCGCCGGGGAGGGGGGAGGCTACACCTTC. This chain connects TRBV29-1 to TRBJ1-2, with D possibly being TRBD1 (6 bases). Germline-derived CDR1 and CDR2 are SQVTM and ANQGSEA. This CDR3 comprises 11 residues. V lost 7 bases, J lost 8 bases, and 14 bases lay in between.

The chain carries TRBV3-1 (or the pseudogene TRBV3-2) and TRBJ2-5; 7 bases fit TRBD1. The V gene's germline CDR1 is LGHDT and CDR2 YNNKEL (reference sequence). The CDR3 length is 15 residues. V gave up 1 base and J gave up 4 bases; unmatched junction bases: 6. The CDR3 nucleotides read TGTGCCAGCAGCCAAGGACGACAGGGCAGAGAGACCCAGTACTTC. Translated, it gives CASSQGRQGRETQYF.

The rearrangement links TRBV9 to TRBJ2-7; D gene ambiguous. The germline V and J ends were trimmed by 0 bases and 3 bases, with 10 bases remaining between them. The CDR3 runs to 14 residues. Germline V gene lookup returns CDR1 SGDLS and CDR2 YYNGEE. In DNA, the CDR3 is TGTGCCAGCAGCGTAGGGGCAGATTACTACGAGCAGTACTTC. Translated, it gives CASSVGADYYEQYF.

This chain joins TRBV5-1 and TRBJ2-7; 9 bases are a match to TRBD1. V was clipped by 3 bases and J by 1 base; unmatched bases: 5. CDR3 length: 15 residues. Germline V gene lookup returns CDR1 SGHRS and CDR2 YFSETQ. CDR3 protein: CASSSMTGGSYEQYF. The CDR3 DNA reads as TGCGCCAGCAGCTCGATGACAGGGGGGTCCTACGAGCAGTACTTC.

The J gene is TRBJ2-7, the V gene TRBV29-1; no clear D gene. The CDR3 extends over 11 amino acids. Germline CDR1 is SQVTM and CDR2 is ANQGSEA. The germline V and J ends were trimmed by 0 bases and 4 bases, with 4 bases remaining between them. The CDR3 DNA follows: TGCAGCGTTGAAGATTATTACGAGCAGTACTTC. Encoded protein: CSVEDYYEQYF.